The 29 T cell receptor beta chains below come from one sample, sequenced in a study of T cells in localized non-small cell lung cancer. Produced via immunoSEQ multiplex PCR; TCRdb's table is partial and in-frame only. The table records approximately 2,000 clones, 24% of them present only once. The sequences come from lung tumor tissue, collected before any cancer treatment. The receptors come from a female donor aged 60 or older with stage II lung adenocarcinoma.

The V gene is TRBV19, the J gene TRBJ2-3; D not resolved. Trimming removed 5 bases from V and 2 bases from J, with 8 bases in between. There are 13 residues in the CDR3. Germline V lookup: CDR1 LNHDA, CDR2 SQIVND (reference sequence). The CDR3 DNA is TGTGCCAGTAGTCCTCGGTTCACAGATACGCAGTATTTT. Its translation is CASSPRFTDTQYF. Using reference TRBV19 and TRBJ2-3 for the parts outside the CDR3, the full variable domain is DGGITQSPKYLFRKEGQNVTLSCEQNLNHDAMYWYRQDPGQGLRLIYYSQIVNDFQKGDIAEGYSVSREKKESFPLTVTSAQKNPTAFYLCASSPRFTDTQYFGPGTRLTVL.

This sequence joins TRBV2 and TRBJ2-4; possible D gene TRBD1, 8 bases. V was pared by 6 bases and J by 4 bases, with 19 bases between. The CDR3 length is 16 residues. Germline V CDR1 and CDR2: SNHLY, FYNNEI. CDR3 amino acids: CASSRGGTGVKNIQYF. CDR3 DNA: TGTGCCAGCAGCAGGGGAGGGACAGGAGTAAAAAACATTCAGTACTTC.

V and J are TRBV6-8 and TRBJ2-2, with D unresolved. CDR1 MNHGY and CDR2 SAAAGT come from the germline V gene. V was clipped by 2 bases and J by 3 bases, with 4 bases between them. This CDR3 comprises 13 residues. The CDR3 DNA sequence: TGTGCCAGCAGTTACCAGTACACCGGGGAGCTGTTTTTT. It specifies CASSYQYTGELFF.

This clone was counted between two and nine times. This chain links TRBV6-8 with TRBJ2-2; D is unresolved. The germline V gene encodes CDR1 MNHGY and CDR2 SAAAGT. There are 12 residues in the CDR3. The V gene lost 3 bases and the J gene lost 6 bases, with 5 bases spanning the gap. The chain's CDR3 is CASSYRAGELFF. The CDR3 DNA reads TGTGCCAGCAGTTATCGTGCCGGGGAGCTGTTTTTT.

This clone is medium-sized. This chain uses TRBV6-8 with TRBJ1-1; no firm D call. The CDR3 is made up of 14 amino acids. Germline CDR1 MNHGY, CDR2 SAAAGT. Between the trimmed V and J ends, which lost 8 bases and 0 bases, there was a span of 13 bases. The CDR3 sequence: CASCFNGLNTEAFF. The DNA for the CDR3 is TGTGCCAGCTGCTTCAACGGGCTGAACACTGAAGCTTTCTTT.

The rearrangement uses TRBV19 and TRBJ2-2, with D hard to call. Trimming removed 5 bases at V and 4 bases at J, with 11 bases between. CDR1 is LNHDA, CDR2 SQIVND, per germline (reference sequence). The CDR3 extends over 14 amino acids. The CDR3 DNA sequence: TGTGCCAGTAGTGAGGCCTTGAGCACCGGGGAGCTGTTTTTT. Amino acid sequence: CASSEALSTGELFF.

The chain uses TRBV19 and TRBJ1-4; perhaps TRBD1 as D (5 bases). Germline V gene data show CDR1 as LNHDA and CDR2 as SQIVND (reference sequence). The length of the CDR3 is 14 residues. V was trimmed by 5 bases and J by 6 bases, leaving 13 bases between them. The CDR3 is CASSDWGIHEKLFF. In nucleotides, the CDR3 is TGTGCCAGTAGTGACTGGGGGATCCATGAAAAACTGTTTTTT.

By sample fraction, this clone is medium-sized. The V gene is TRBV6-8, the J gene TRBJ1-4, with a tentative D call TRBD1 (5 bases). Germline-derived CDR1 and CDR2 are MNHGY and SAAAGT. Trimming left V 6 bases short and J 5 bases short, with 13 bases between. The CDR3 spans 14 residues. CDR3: CASSRQPINEKLFF. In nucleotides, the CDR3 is TGTGCCAGCAGCAGACAGCCGATCAATGAAAAACTGTTTTTT.

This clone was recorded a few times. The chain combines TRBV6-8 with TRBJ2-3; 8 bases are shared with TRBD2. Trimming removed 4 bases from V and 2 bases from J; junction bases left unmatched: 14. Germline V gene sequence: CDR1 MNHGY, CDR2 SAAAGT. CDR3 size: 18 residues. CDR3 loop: CASSFSRGSGKITDTQYF. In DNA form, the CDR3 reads TGTGCCAGCAGTTTTTCTAGGGGTAGCGGGAAAATCACAGATACGCAGTATTTT.

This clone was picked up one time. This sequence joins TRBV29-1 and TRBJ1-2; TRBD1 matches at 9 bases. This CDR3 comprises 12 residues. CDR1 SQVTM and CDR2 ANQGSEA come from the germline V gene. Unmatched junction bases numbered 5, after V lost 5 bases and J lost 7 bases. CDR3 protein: CSVLTGGLGYTF. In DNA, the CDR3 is TGCAGCGTTCTAACAGGGGGCCTTGGCTACACCTTC.

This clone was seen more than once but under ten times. The CDR3 DNA is TGCGCCAGCAGCTTTAGTCAGAGTACCTACTATGGCTACACCTTC. Its translation is CASSFSQSTYYGYTF. The genes are TRBV5-1 and TRBJ1-2; D gene uncertain. V was clipped by 2 bases and J by 3 bases, with 14 bases between them. Per germline, CDR1 SGHRS and CDR2 YFSETQ. This CDR3 region has 15 residues.

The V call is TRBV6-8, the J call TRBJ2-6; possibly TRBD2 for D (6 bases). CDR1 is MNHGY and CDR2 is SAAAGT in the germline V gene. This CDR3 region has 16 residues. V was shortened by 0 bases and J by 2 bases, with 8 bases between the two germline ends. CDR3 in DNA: TGTGCCAGCAGTTACTCATCGGGGGCTGGGGCCAACGTCCTGACTTTC. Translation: CASSYSSGAGANVLTF.

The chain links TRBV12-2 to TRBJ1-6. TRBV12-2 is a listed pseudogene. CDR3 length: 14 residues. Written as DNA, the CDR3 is TGTGCTACTAGACAAGGGGTCGGGAATTCACCCCTCCACTTT. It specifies CATRQGVGNSPLHF.

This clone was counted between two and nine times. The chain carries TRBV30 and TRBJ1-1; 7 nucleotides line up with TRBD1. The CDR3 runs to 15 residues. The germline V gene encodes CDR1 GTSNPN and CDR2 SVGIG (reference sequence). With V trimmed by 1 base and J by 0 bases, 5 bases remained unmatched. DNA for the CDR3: TGTGCCTGGAGTGACAGAGGGGGCATGAACACTGAAGCTTTCTTT. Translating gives CAWSDRGGMNTEAFF.

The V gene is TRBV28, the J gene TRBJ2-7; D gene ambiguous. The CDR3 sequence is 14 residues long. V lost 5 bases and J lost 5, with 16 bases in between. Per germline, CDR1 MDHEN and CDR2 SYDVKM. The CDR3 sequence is CASSLVDPLNEQYF. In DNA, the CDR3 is TGTGCCAGCAGTCTAGTGGACCCTCTAAACGAGCAGTACTTC.

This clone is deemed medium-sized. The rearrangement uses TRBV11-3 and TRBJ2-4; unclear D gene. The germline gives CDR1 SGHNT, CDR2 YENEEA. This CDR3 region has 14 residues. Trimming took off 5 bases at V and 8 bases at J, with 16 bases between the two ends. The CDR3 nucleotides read TGTGCCAGCAGCCTCGGACCATTGGGTCACATTCAGTACTTC. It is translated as CASSLGPLGHIQYF. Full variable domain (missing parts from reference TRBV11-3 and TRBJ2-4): EAGVVQSPRYKIIEKKQPVAFWCNPISGHNTLYWYLQNLGQGPELLIRYENEEAVDDSQLPKDRFSAERLKGVDSTLKIQPAELGDSAVYLCASSLGPLGHIQYFGAGTRLSVL.

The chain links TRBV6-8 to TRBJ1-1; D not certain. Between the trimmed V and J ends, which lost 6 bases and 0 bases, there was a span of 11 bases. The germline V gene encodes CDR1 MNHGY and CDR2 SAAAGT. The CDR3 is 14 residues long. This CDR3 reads CASRNGLMNTEAFF. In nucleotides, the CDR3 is TGTGCCAGCAGAAACGGTTTAATGAACACTGAAGCTTTCTTT.

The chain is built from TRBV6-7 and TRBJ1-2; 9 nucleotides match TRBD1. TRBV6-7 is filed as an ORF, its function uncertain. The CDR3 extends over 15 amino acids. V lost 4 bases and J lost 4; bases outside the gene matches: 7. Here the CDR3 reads CASSFTGGAVYGYTF. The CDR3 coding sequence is TGTGCCAGCAGTTTCACAGGGGGCGCAGTCTATGGCTACACCTTC.

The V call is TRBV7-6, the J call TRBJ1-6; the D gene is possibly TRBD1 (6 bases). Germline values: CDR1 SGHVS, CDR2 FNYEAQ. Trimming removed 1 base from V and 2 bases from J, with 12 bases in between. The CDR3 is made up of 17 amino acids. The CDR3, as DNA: TGTGCCAGCAGCTTAGGTTCAGGGGTGGCCTATAATTCACCCCTCCACTTT. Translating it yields CASSLGSGVAYNSPLHF.

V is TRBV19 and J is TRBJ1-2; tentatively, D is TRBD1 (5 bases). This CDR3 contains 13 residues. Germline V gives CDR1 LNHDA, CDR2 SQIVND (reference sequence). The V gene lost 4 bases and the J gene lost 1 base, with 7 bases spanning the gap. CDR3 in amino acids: CASSRQLNYGYTF. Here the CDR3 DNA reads TGTGCCAGTAGTAGACAGCTTAACTATGGCTACACCTTC. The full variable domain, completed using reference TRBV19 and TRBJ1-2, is DGGITQSPKYLFRKEGQNVTLSCEQNLNHDAMYWYRQDPGQGLRLIYYSQIVNDFQKGDIAEGYSVSREKKESFPLTVTSAQKNPTAFYLCASSRQLNYGYTFGSGTRLTVV.

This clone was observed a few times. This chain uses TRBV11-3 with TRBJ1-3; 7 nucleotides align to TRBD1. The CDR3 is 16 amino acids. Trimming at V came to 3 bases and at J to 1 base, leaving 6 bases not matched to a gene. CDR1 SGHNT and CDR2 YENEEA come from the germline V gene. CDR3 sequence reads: CASSLVGTASGNTIYF. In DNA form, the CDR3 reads TGTGCCAGCAGCTTGGTGGGGACAGCTTCTGGAAACACCATATATTTT.

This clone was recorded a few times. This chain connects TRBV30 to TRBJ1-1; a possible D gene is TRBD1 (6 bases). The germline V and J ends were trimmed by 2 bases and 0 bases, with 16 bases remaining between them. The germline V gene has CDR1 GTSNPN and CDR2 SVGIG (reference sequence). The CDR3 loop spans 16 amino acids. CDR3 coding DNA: TGTGCCTGGAGTACGCCTCAACAGGGCATGAACACTGAAGCTTTCTTT. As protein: CAWSTPQQGMNTEAFF.

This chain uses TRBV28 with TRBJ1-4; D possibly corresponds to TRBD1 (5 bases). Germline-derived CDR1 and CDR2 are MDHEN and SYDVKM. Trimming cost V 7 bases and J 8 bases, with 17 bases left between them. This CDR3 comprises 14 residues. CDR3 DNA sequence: TGTGCCAGCATCAAGTCGGGGGGATCCGAAAAACTGTTTTTT. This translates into CASIKSGGSEKLFF.

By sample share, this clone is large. CDR3 region: CASSMQGPYEQFF. DNA for the CDR3: TGTGCCAGTAGTATGCAGGGTCCTTATGAGCAGTTCTTC. The chain uses TRBV19 and TRBJ2-1, with a possible D match to TRBD1 (5 bases). V was cut by 3 bases and J by 8 bases, with 11 bases left in between. From germline, CDR1 is LNHDA and CDR2 SQIVND (reference sequence). CDR3 length: 13 residues.

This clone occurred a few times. This CDR3 reads CASTAGETQYF. The CDR3 DNA follows: TGTGCCAGTACCGCGGGAGAGACCCAGTACTTC. This chain uses TRBV19 with TRBJ2-5; D might be TRBD2 (5 bases). CDR1 is LNHDA, CDR2 SQIVND, per germline (reference sequence). The CDR3 extends over 11 amino acids. The V gene lost 7 bases and the J gene lost 4 bases, with 7 bases spanning the gap.

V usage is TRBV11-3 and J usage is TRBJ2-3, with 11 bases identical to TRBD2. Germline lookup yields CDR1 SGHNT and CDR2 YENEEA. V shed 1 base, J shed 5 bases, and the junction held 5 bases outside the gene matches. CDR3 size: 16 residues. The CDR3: CASSLGASGGIDTQYF. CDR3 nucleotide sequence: TGTGCCAGCAGCTTAGGGGCTAGCGGGGGGATAGATACGCAGTATTTT.

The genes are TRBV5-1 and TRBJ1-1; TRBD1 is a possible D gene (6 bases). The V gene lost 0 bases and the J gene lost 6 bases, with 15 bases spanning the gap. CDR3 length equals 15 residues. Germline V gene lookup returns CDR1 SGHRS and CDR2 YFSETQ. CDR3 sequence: CASSLVSGAEAEAFF. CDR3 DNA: TGCGCCAGCAGCTTGGTTTCAGGGGCTGAAGCTGAAGCTTTCTTT.

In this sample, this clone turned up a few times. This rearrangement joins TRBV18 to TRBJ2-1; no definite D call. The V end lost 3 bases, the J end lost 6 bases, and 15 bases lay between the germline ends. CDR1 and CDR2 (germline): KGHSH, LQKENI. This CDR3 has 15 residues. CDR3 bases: TGTGCCAGCTCACCGTACTACGATCTTGTCAATGAGCAGTTCTTC. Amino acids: CASSPYYDLVNEQFF. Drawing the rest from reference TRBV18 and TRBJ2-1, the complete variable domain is NAGVMQNPRHLVRRRGQEARLRCSPMKGHSHVYWYRQLPEEGLKFMVYLQKENIIDESGMPKERFSAEFPKEGPSILRIQQVVRGDSAAYFCASSPYYDLVNEQFFGPGTRLTVL.

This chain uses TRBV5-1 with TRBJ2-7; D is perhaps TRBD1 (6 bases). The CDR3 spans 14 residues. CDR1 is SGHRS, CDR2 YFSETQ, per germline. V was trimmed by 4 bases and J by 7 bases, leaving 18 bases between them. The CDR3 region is CASSTPGALTEQYF. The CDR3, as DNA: TGCGCCAGCAGCACCCCAGGGGCCCTAACTGAGCAGTACTTC.